This T cell receptor (beta chain) was sequenced for a study of blood T cell repertoires in COVID-19. Looking at the study overall: Donors in the United States, Italy and Spain gave samples during acute or convalescent COVID-19. In each case, the material was cDNA or gDNA derived from T cells, B-cell-depleted T cells, or PBMCs.

V was cut by 3 bases and J by 4 bases, with 16 bases left in between. This CDR3 is built from 15 residues. Germline lookup yields CDR1 GTSNPN and CDR2 SVGIG (reference sequence). Original methodology: Amplification from reference gene primers served as the basis for estimated nucleated cell counts. This table comes from immunoSEQ multiplex PCR, and its TCRdb copy is limited to in-frame clones, with some not included. That table furnishes V, J and clone size, whereas the DNA furnished D and trimming. The sample lists over 200,000 clones; around 89% were seen once. The sequence came from a woman in her thirties or forties who had recovered from COVID-19. The chain links TRBV30 to TRBJ2-1, with D possibly matching TRBD2 (6 bases). The sequencing sample was made of peripheral blood. As DNA, the CDR3 is TGTGCCTGGAGCTGGGGGAGCGGGCTATACAATGAGCAGTTCTTC. It translates to CAWSWGSGLYNEQFF. The whole variable domain, remainder taken from reference TRBV30 and TRBJ2-1, is SQTIHQWPATLVQPVGSPLSLECTVEGTSNPNLYWYRQAAGRGLQLLFYSVGIGQISSEVPQNLSASRPQDRQFILSSKKLLLSDSGFYLCAWSWGSGLYNEQFFGPGTRLTVL.